Ten or more counts support the clone carrying this TCR beta chain. The ends were cut back, 3 bases at V and 6 bases at J, with 14 bases in the middle. There are 14 residues in the CDR3. CDR1 and CDR2 from the germline V gene are DFQATT and SNEGSKA (reference sequence). This specimen comes from a study of molecular identifiers for immune sequencing clone quantification. TCRdb ran MiXCR on the PCR reads and lists one entry per CDR3 protein. The table has hundreds of thousands of distinct CDR3 sequences, just under 20% seen once. Material for sequencing was naive CD8+ T cells from blood, with Jurkat cell RNA spiked in. Indicated subset: FACS-sorted CD8+CD4-CCR7+CD45RA+ naive T cells. The source of this sequence is a human donor in good health. Some libraries in this study had Jurkat cell RNA spiked in. The V gene is TRBV20-1, the J gene TRBJ2-2; D is uncertain. DNA for the CDR3: TGCAGTGCTAGGGACGTTGATGTGGCCGGGGAGCTGTTTTTT. Encoded protein: CSARDVDVAGELFF.